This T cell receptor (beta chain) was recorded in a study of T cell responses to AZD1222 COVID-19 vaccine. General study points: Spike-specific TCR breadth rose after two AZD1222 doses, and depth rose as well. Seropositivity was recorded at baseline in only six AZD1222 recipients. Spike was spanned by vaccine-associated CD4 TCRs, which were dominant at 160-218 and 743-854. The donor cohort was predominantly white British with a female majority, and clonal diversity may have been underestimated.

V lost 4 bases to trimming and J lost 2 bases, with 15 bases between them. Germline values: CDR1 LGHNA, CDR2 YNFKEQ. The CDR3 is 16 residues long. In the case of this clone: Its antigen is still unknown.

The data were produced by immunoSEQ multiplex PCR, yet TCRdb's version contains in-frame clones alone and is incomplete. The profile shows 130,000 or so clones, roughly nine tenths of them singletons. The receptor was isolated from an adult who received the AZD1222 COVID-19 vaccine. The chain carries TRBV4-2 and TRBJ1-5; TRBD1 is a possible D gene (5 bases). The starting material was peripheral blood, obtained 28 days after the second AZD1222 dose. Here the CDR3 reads CASSPAQGGGNQPQHF. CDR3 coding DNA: TGTGCCAGCAGCCCCGCCCAGGGCGGGGGCAATCAGCCCCAGCATTTT.